The T cell receptor (beta chain) under discussion was sequenced for a study of follicular helper T cells after annual influenza vaccination. The CDR3 contains 15 residues. The germline CDR1 and CDR2 sequences are LNHDA and SQIVND (reference sequence). The V gene lost 5 bases and the J gene lost 2 bases, with 13 bases spanning the gap. Method: immunoSEQ multiplex PCR; TCRdb's copy keeps in-frame clones and lacks some. The sample records 7,000 to 10,000 clones, about four fifths being singletons. The table lists this clone with a count of one. Time point in this sample: 2014-2015 season, 7 days after vaccination.

This receptor was obtained from an adult who received the influenza vaccine. The gene calls are TRBV19 and TRBJ1-5; D remains unclear. The material was CXCR5+ CD38- circulating T follicular helper cells from blood, obtained 7 days after influenza vaccination. Subset meaning: circulating Tfh, non-naive CD4+CXCR5+PD-1+ (ICOS+CD38+ or ICOS-CD38-). The CDR3 coding sequence is TGTGCCAGTAGTGGCGGGGAGGCGGGCAATCAGCCCCAGCATTTT. It encodes CASSGGEAGNQPQHF.